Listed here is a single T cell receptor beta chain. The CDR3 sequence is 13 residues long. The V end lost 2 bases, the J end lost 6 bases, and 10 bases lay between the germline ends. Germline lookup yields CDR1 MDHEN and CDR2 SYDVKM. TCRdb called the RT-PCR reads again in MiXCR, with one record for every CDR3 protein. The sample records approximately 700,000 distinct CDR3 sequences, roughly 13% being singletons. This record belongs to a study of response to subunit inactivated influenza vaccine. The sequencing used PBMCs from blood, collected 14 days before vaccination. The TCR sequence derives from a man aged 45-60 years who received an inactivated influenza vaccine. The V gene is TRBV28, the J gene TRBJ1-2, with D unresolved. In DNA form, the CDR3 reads TGTGCCAGCAGTTTAGTAGGGCCCGATGGCTACACCTTC. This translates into CASSLVGPDGYTF.